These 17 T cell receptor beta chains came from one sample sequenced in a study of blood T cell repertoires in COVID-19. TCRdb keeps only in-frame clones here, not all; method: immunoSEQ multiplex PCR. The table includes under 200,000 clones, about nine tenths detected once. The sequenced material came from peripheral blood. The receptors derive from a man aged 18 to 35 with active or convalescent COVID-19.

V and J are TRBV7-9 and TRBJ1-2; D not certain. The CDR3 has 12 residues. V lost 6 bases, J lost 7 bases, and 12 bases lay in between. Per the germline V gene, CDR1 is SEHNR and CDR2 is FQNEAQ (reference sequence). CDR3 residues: CASSQTGFGYTF. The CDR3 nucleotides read TGTGCCAGCAGTCAAACGGGGTTTGGCTACACCTTC. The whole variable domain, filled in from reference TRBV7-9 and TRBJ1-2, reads DTGVSQNPRHKITKRGQNVTFRCDPISEHNRLYWYRQTLGQGPEFLTYFQNEAQLEKSRLLSDRFSAERPKGSFSTLEIQRTEQGDSAMYLCASSQTGFGYTFGSGTRLTVV.

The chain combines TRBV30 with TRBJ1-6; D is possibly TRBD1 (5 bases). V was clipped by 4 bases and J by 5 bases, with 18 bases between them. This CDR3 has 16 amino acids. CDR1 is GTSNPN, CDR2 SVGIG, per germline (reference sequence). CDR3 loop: CAWIRRGSKNNSPLHF. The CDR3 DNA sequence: TGTGCCTGGATACGGAGGGGCAGTAAGAATAATTCACCCCTCCACTTT.

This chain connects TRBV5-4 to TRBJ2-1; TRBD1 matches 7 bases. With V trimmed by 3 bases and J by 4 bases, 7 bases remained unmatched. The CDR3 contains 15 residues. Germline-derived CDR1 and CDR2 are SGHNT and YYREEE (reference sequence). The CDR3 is CASSWTGAEYNEQFF. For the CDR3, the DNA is TGTGCCAGCAGCTGGACAGGAGCGGAATACAATGAGCAGTTCTTC.

CDR3 sequence: CASSEGRGGQTQYF. The CDR3 DNA follows: TGTGCCAGCAGCGAGGGACGTGGAGGGCAGACCCAGTACTTC. The rearrangement links TRBV3-1 (or the pseudogene TRBV3-2) to TRBJ2-5, with D possibly matching TRBD2 (6 bases). The CDR3 runs to 14 residues. Germline V CDR1 and CDR2: LGHDT, YNNKEL (reference sequence). The V end lost 5 bases, the J end lost 6 bases, and 16 bases lay between the germline ends.

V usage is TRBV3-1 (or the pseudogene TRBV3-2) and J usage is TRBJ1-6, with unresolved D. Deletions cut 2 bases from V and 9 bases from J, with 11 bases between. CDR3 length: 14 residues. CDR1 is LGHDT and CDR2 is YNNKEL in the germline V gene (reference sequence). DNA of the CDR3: TGTGCCAGCAGCCAATCTCGCTCCAGTTCACCCCTCCACTTT. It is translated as CASSQSRSSSPLHF.

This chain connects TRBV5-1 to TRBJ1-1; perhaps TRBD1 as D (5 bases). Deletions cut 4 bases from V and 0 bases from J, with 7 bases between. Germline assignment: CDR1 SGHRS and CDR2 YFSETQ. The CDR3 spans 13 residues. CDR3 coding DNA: TGCGCCAGCAGCCCGGACATGAACACTGAAGCTTTCTTT. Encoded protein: CASSPDMNTEAFF.

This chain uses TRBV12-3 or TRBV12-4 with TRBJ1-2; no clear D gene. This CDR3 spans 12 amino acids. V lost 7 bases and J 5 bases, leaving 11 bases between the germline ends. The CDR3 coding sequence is TGTGCCAGCATGGAACAGCCTTATGGCTACACCTTC. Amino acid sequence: CASMEQPYGYTF.

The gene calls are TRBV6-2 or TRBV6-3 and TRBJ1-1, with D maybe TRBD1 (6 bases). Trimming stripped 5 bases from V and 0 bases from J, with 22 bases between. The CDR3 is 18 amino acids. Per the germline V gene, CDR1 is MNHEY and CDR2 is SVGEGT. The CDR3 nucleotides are TGTGCCAGCAGTAGCGGTGGAGCCCCGACAGGAATGAACACTGAAGCTTTCTTT. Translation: CASSSGGAPTGMNTEAFF.

This CDR3 reads CASSLERERGGSYNEQFF. As DNA, the CDR3 is TGTGCCAGCAGCTTAGAGCGTGAGCGGGGGGGCTCCTACAATGAGCAGTTCTTC. J is TRBJ2-1 and V is TRBV7-9; 10 bases map to TRBD2. V trimming: 1 base; J trimming: 0 bases; junction bases outside the gene matches: 6. There are 18 residues in the CDR3. The germline V gene has CDR1 SEHNR and CDR2 FQNEAQ (reference sequence).

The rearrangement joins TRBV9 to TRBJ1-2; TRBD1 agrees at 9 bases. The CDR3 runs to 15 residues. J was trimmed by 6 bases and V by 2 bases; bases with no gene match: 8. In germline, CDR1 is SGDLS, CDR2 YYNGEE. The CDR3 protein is CASSVTQGALHGYTF. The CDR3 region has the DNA TGTGCCAGCAGCGTTACACAGGGGGCCTTGCATGGCTACACCTTC.

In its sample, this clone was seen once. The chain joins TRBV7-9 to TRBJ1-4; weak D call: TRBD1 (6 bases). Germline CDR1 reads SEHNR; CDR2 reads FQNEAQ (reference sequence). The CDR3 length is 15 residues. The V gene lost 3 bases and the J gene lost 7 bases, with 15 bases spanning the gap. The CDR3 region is CASSLGTGSSEKLFF. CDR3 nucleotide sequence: TGTGCCAGCAGCTTGGGCACAGGGTCAAGTGAAAAACTGTTTTTT.

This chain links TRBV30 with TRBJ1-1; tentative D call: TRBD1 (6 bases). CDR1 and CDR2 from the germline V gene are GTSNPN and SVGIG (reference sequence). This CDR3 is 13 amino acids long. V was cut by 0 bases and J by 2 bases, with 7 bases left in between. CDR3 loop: CAWSVDSNTEAFF. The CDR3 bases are TGTGCCTGGAGTGTGGACAGCAACACTGAAGCTTTCTTT.

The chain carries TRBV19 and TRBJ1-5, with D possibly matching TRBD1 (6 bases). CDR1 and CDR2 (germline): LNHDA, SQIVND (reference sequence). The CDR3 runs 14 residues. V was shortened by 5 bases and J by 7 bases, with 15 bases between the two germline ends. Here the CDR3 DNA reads TGTGCCAGTAGTCCCCGGGACACGAGGCAGCCCCAGCATTTT. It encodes CASSPRDTRQPQHF.

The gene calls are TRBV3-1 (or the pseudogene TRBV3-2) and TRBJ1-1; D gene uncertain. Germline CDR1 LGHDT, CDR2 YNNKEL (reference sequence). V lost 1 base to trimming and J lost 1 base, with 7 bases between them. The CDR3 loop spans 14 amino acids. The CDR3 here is CASSQGNRNTEAFF. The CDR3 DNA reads TGTGCCAGCAGCCAAGGAAATAGGAACACTGAAGCTTTCTTT.

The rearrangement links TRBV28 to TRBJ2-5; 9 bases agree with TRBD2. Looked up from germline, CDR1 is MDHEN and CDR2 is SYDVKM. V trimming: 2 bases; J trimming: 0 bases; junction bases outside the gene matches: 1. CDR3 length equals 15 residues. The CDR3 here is CASSLAGGYQETQYF. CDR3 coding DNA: TGTGCCAGCAGTTTAGCGGGGGGGTACCAAGAGACCCAGTACTTC.

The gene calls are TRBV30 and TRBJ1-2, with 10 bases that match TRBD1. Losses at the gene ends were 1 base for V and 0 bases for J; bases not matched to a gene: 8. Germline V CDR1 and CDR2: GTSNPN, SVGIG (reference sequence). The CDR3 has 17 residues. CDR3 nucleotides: TGTGCCTGGAGTGGAGGTGACAGGGGGCTAGCTAACTATGGCTACACCTTC. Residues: CAWSGGDRGLANYGYTF.

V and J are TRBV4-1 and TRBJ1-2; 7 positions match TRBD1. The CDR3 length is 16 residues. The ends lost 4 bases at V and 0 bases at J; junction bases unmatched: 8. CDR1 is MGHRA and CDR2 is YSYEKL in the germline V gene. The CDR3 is CASSLPGTETNYGYTF. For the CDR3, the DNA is TGCGCCAGCAGCCTCCCCGGGACAGAAACTAACTATGGCTACACCTTC.